This T cell receptor (beta chain) was recorded in a study of blood T cell repertoires in COVID-19. Study information: The analysed material was cDNA or gDNA that came from T cells, B-cell-depleted T cells, or PBMCs.

Repertoires were generated with immunoSEQ multiplex PCR, while TCRdb's copy carries only in-frame clones and drops some. In the table there are 150,000 to 200,000 clones, roughly three quarters of which are singletons. The CDR3 has 14 amino acids. V was pared by 0 bases and J by 1 base, with 5 bases between. The germline gives CDR1 SGHRS, CDR2 YFSETQ. This receptor was taken from a woman between 50 and 59 years old with acute COVID-19. The sample consisted of PBMCs or T cells enriched from blood (not recorded which). The gene calls are TRBV5-1 and TRBJ1-5, with D hard to call. The CDR3 sequence is CASSLAGSNQPQHF. The CDR3 DNA follows: TGCGCCAGCAGCTTGGCCGGGAGCAATCAGCCCCAGCATTTT.